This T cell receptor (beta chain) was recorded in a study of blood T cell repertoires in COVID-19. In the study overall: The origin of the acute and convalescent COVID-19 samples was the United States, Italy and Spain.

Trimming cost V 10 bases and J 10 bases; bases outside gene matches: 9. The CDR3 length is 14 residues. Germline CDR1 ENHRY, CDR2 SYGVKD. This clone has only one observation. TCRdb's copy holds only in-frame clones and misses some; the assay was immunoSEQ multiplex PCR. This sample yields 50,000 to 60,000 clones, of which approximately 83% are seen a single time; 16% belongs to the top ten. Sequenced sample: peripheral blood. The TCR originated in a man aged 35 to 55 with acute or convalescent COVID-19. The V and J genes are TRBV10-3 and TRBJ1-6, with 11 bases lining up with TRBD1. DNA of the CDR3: TGTGCCACCGGACAGGGGGCAGAATCCTCACCCCTCCACTTT. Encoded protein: CATGQGAESSPLHF.